Described below is a single T cell receptor (beta chain) sequence and its context. In the original workflow: Amplification of reference gene primers provided the estimated nucleated cell counts. TCRdb's copy holds only in-frame clones and misses some; the assay was immunoSEQ multiplex PCR. Clone size and V and J calls were adopted from that table, with D and trimming inferred from the DNA. Of roughly 200,000 clones listed, roughly 88% are singletons. These data are taken from a study of blood T cell repertoires in COVID-19. Study information: Sites across the United States, Italy and Spain contributed samples from acute and convalescent COVID-19. Sources were T cells, B-cell-depleted T cells, or PBMCs; the material itself was cDNA or gDNA.

Losses at the gene ends were 5 bases for V and 6 bases for J; bases not matched to a gene: 16. This CDR3 has 17 residues. The V gene's germline CDR1 is MNHEY and CDR2 SMNVEV (reference sequence). Seattle enrolled patients during active infection and tracked them longitudinally. J is TRBJ2-7 and V is TRBV27, with TRBD2 matching over 10 bases. The receptor's source is a woman aged 35 to 49 with COVID-19, enrolled during active disease. Sequencing was performed on peripheral blood. The CDR3 here is CASSTLAGTILGREQYF. Here the CDR3 DNA reads TGTGCCAGCAGTACACTAGCGGGAACAATCTTAGGCCGCGAGCAGTACTTC.